This T cell receptor (beta chain) came from a study of blood T cell repertoires in COVID-19. Overall study: The study drew acute and convalescent COVID-19 samples from the United States, Italy and Spain.

Among Cohort 3 donors, those recovered had two negative PCRs, clearance, or symptom resolution. Germline V CDR1 and CDR2: WNHNN, SYGVQD (reference sequence). Trimming shortened V by 8 bases and J by 4 bases, and 15 bases separated the two germline ends. This CDR3 contains 13 residues. The repertoire was sequenced with immunoSEQ multiplex PCR; TCRdb's copy has only in-frame clones and lacks some. Among 350,000 or so clones listed, about 88% were seen once. The sample taken for sequencing was PBMCs or T cells enriched from blood (not recorded which). This receptor was obtained from a woman in her twenties or thirties who had recovered from COVID-19. The V gene is TRBV10-1, the J gene TRBJ2-7; the D gene is possibly TRBD2 (6 bases). CDR3 sequence (DNA): TGCGCCAGCCCTTCCGGGGGATCGTACGAGCAGTACTTC. It encodes CASPSGGSYEQYF.